Listed here are 12 T cell receptor beta chains from one sample, sequenced in a study of cytomegalovirus exposure and HLA in healthy donors. Profiling relied on immunoSEQ multiplex PCR, and the TCRdb table lists in-frame clones only, not all of them. The sample holds some 100,000 clones, almost 90% seen once. The source material was PBMCs. These receptors came from a woman in her late teens or twenties in good health and CMV-seronegative.

The table lists this clone with a few counts. The genes are TRBV5-1 and TRBJ2-7, with 8 bases matching TRBD1. Trimming took 5 bases from V and 3 from J; bases not matched to a gene: 7. CDR3 length: 14 amino acids. CDR1 SGHRS and CDR2 YFSETQ come from the germline V gene. The CDR3 region has the DNA TGCGCCAGCAGAAGGACAGGGTCCAACTACGAGCAGTACTTC. It yields the protein CASRRTGSNYEQYF.

Only one count was recorded for this clone. This chain links TRBV5-4 with TRBJ2-7, with TRBD2 identical over 7 bases. Trimming removed 4 bases from V and 3 bases from J; junction bases left unmatched: 10. CDR3 length: 15 amino acids. Germline values: CDR1 SGHNT, CDR2 YYREEE (reference sequence). CDR3 amino acids: CASSPGTNSHYEQYF. In DNA, the CDR3 is TGTGCCAGCAGCCCCGGGACTAATTCGCACTACGAGCAGTACTTC.

The rearrangement links TRBV6-1 to TRBJ2-1, with D unresolved. There are 11 residues in the CDR3. V lost 8 bases and J 6 bases, leaving 8 bases between the germline ends. The V gene's germline CDR1 is MNHNS and CDR2 SASEGT. Here the CDR3 DNA reads TGTGCCAGCTTTGACTTCAATGAGCAGTTCTTC. Translating gives CASFDFNEQFF.

This clone showed up just a few times. V is TRBV6-6 and J is TRBJ2-7; TRBD2 might be the D (6 bases). This CDR3 has 15 amino acids. V was pared by 4 bases and J by 1 base, with 14 bases between. Germline CDR1 reads MNHNY; CDR2 reads SVGAGI (reference sequence). CDR3 sequence reads: CASSSSEGGSYEQYF. The CDR3 DNA reads as TGTGCCAGCAGTTCCTCAGAAGGAGGGTCCTACGAGCAGTACTTC.

The rearrangement joins TRBV28 to TRBJ1-3; TRBD1 aligns across 8 bases. Trimming cost V 0 bases and J 7 bases; bases outside gene matches: 17. From germline, CDR1 is MDHEN and CDR2 SYDVKM. The CDR3 spans 19 residues. In DNA, the CDR3 is TGTGCCAGCAGTTTATGGTATTCGGGGACAGGACAGTTCGGGAACACCATATATTTT. Translated, it gives CASSLWYSGTGQFGNTIYF. The full variable domain, its missing parts supplied by reference TRBV28 and TRBJ1-3, is DVKVTQSSRYLVKRTGEKVFLECVQDMDHENMFWYRQDPGLGLRLIYFSYDVKMKEKGDIPEGYSVSREKKERFSLILESASTNQTSMYLCASSLWYSGTGQFGNTIYFGEGSWLTVV.

The V and J genes are TRBV5-1 and TRBJ1-1, with 7 bases aligning to TRBD1. V gave up 4 bases and J gave up 1 base; unmatched junction bases: 10. The CDR3 loop spans 16 amino acids. CDR1 SGHRS and CDR2 YFSETQ come from the germline V gene. The CDR3 region has the DNA TGCGCCAGCAGCCGACAGGGAGGCGTTGGGAACACTGAAGCTTTCTTT. Its protein product is CASSRQGGVGNTEAFF.

The chain employs TRBV6-4 and TRBJ2-3; no reliable D call. Germline values: CDR1 MRHNA, CDR2 SNTAGT. The CDR3 is 13 residues long. V lost 6 bases to trimming and J lost 3 bases, with 10 bases between them. Here the CDR3 DNA reads TGTGCCAGCAGCAAAATCACTACAGATACGCAGTATTTT. Its protein is CASSKITTDTQYF.

This clone appeared a single time. This chain uses TRBV7-2 with TRBJ2-1; TRBD2 aligns across 9 bases. The V segment lost 4 bases and the J segment 0 bases; nucleotides outside the gene matches: 1. The CDR3 contains 15 residues. Germline CDR1 reads SGHTA; CDR2 reads FQGNSA. CDR3 bases: TGTGCCAGCAGCTCACTAGCGGGCTCCTACAATGAGCAGTTCTTC. Protein: CASSSLAGSYNEQFF.

This clone has more than one count but fewer than ten. In DNA form, the CDR3 reads TGTGCCAGCAGTGGGGGGGCCGGGGAGCTGTTTTTT. Its protein is CASSGGAGELFF. The chain uses TRBV2 and TRBJ2-2, with D tentatively TRBD2 (6 bases). This CDR3 is built from 12 residues. CDR1 is SNHLY, CDR2 FYNNEI, per germline. V lost 4 bases and J 6 bases, leaving 6 bases between the germline ends.

This clone was seen more than once but under ten times. The V call is TRBV7-3, the J call TRBJ1-5, with 8 bases matching TRBD1. The CDR3 runs to 16 residues. Germline values: CDR1 SGHTA, CDR2 FQGTGA. Trimming cost V 5 bases and J 2 bases; bases outside gene matches: 8. CDR3 nucleotide sequence: TGTGCCAGCAGCATCCGGGACAGGAGAGGCAATCAGCCCCAGCATTTT. Encoded protein: CASSIRDRRGNQPQHF.

The chain joins TRBV7-8 to TRBJ2-5, with TRBD2 identical over 12 bases. The CDR3 loop spans 17 amino acids. Unmatched junction bases numbered 14, after V lost 6 bases and J lost 6 bases. The germline V gene has CDR1 SGHVS and CDR2 FQNEAQ. CDR3 nucleotide sequence: TGTGCCAGCAGAAGAACCCCCCTAGCGGGGGGGCCGAAGACCCAGTACTTC. This codes for CASRRTPLAGGPKTQYF.

The rearrangement joins TRBV27 to TRBJ2-3; 12 positions agree with TRBD2. CDR1 is MNHEY, CDR2 SMNVEV, per germline (reference sequence). The length of the CDR3 is 16 residues. Trimming cost V 9 bases and J 2 bases; bases outside gene matches: 9. CDR3 region: CASQPRTSGITDTQYF. In DNA form, the CDR3 reads TGTGCCAGTCAGCCCCGGACTAGCGGGATCACAGATACGCAGTATTTT.